Here is one T cell receptor beta chain with its context. As yet, its antigen is unknown. This entry belongs to a study of shared clonotypes between healthy human individuals. Original handling: ImmunoSEQ only sent back junction sequences with no quality scores, so filtering was done differently. Sequenced by immunoSEQ multiplex PCR; TCRdb stores in-frame clones only, minus some. V, J and clone size reflect that table, while D and trimming were determined from the DNA. The sample shows approximately 650,000 clones, just under 97% of them seen only once. CD8 cells regarded as naive lacked CD45RO, were positively chosen for CCR7, and omitted terminally differentiated effector memory CD45RA+ cells. CDR3 length: 17 amino acids. Looked up from germline, CDR1 is MGHRA and CDR2 is YSYEKL. The trim removed 0 bases at V and 6 bases at J, leaving 7 bases unmatched. The study, taken as a whole, reports: Sampling covered blood only; tissue repertoires likely differ. Shared clonotypes: roughly 4.5% naive CD4, 3% to 3.5% naive CD8, around 2.2% memory CD4, over 0.3% memory CD8.

The clonotype comes from a woman aged 25-40 years in good health. The chain recombines TRBV4-1 with TRBJ2-1; 11 positions agree with TRBD2. Sequenced sample: naive CD8+ T cells sorted from blood. The CDR3 sequence: CASSQDGLAGMINEQFF. The CDR3 DNA reads as TGCGCCAGCAGCCAAGATGGACTAGCGGGCATGATCAATGAGCAGTTCTTC.